This T cell receptor beta chain was identified in a study of cytomegalovirus exposure and HLA in healthy donors. About this clone: The antigen is not known.

Study observations and caveats: In vitro testing confirmed three CMV-associated chains as specific for CMV antigens. Clonal expansion was found to be greater in HLA-associated TCR beta chains than in equally common others in a later analysis.

The PCR used 60 Vbeta and 13 Jbeta primers. Generated by immunoSEQ multiplex PCR, the TCRdb table keeps only in-frame clones and is missing some. The sample holds about 180,000 clones; about 69% are singletons and the top ten take about 2.9%. There are 13 residues in the CDR3. CDR1 is ENHRY, CDR2 SYGVKD, per germline. Trimming took off 8 bases at V and 2 bases at J, with 12 bases between the two ends. This chain links TRBV10-3 with TRBJ1-1; no clear D. The sample comprised PBMCs. The source of this sequence is a male donor in good health and CMV-seronegative. CDR3 nucleotide sequence: TGTGCCATCTTTTCGGAGCCAAACACTGAAGCTTTCTTT. It specifies CAIFSEPNTEAFF.